This T cell receptor (beta chain) was captured by sequencing in a study of CD8+CD57+ T cells in acquired aplastic anemia (dated by TCRdb to the late 2010s). About the investigation overall: On average, sorted CD4+ and CD8+ cells yielded around 3.5 ug of extracted DNA, with a range of roughly 0.18 to 30 ug. CD8+CD57+ expansion was defined as frequency above the mean frequency observed in healthy subjects.

Flow cytometry had shown CD8+CD57+ cell expansion in the patients selected for sequencing. Every patient had severe acquired aplastic anemia, diagnosed using the International Study of Aplastic Anemia and Agranulocytosis and Camitta criteria. No patient had received any therapy when blood was sampled. The study deep-sequenced TCR repertoires of sorted CD4+ and CD8+ blood T cells from severe aplastic anemia patients and healthy subjects. Patients were enrolled under clinicaltrials.gov protocols 00001620, 01623167, 00001397, 00071045, 00081523 and 00961064 in the USA. Ficoll-Paque density gradient centrifugation was used to isolate peripheral blood mononuclear cells. Before DNA extraction, CD4+ and CD8+ T cells were sorted with FACS or magnetic beads. Paper-wide results and their limitations: Patients and healthy controls showed no significant difference in CD8+ Simpson's diversity (P=0.060). Around 30 CD8+ CDR3 sequences were found in both patients and controls but appeared to be highly expressed in patients and within the immunodominant clones of the patients.

Looking up the germline V gene (reference sequence) yields CDR1 LNHNV and CDR2 YYDKDF. V is clipped by 1 base and J by 4 bases, and the sequence between their germline boundaries is 13 bases long. The CDR3 covers 15 residues, taking in both the cysteine and the phenylalanine. The retained sequence is limited to the CDR3, 45 bases, with the frame set at the first base. This clonotype was seen a handful of times. What this receptor recognizes is not known. No base-level quality is on record; no much larger clone is a single base apart. TCR beta VDJ combination and CDR3 sequence profiling used genomic DNA as the template. An Illumina HiSeq 2000 was the platform used for TCR repertoire sequencing. On the authors' methods: Repertoires were assessed using TRBV/TRBJ rearrangement plots, CDR3 size and DJ length profiles, and Simpson's diversity index. The immunodominant clone was defined as the most abundant DNA sequence in deep sequencing data. CDR3 amino acid sequences were checked for sharing between subjects and were compared against published repertoires and the VDJdb database. TCRdb passed the public sequencing reads through fastp at Q25 and MiXCR, retaining productive beta sequences. Each CDR3 protein gets just one entry, which takes the most common genes and DNA from the rows behind it. Clone size and V and J calls follow TCRdb, not the original study. In all, the sample holds 120,000 or so distinct CDR3 sequences, and about 43% of those were seen once. About 2.4% of the sample is held by the ten biggest clonotypes.

Source material: sorted CD4+, CD8+, or CD8+CD57+ T cells (not recorded which) from PBMCs. This sequence originates from a human donor with aplastic anemia. The chain links TRBV15 with TRBJ2-5; the D gene identity is not certain. The CDR3 protein is CATSRGLGWLETQYF. DNA sequence: TGTGCCACCAGCAGAGGGCTAGGCTGGTTAGAGACCCAGTACTTC.